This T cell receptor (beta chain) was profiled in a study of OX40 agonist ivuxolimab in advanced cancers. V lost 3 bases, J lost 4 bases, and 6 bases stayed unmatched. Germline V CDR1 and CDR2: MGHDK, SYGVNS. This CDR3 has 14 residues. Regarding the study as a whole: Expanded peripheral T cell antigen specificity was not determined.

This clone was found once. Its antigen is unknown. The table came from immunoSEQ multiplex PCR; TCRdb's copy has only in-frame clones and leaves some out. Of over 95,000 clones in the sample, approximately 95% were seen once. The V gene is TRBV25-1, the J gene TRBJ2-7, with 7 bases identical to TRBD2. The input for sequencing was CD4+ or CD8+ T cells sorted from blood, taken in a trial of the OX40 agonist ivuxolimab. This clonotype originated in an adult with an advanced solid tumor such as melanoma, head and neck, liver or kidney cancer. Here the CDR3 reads CASSDGGGPYEQYF. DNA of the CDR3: TGTGCCAGCAGTGATGGGGGGGGTCCTTACGAGCAGTACTTC.